This TCR beta chain was sequenced for a study of blood T cells in healthy people across ages (dated by TCRdb to the mid-2010s). With regard to the full study: In model experiments, template switching captured about one uniquely barcoded TCR beta cDNA molecule for every two T cells. To avoid experimental bias, donors of different ages were randomly spread across the sequencing lanes. The donors were split into four age groups: young (average around 16 years), middle-aged (roughly 39), aged (62) and long-lived (about 82). The study measured age-related changes in TCR beta repertoire diversity using deep sequencing normalized with unique cDNA molecular identifiers. The study analyzed two additional independent replicas of 1 million unique cDNA reads from the same blood draw for two donors, one aged 18 to 30 and one aged 80 or older. Overall results and qualifications from the work: As age increased, observed TCR beta diversity per million T cells dropped in a roughly linear way, and a significant reduction was already evident by age roughly 36. Conclusive comparison of naive and antigen-experienced compartments was prevented by the profiling of bulk unsorted PBMCs. Compared with the aged group, more naive CD4+ T cells, fewer expanded clones and increased TCR diversity were shown by the long-lived group, suggesting age selection. A strong correlation was found between observed TCR beta diversity and the percentage of naive T cells measured by flow cytometry. Estimates of total diversity based on one million sequenced T cells were considered lower bounds and underestimates. The CMV infection status of donors was not known, potentially confounding age-related changes in expanded clonotypes.

The donors were roughly 38 Caucasian individuals from Russia, aged roughly 6 to 100 years, who were systemically healthy. Each donor gave roughly 11 milliliters of peripheral blood, drawn into EDTA-treated Vacutainer tubes. PBMCs were isolated by Ficoll-Paque density-gradient centrifugation, with at least 7 million obtained per sample. Total RNA, at least 6 micrograms per sample, was extracted from PBMCs with Trizol reagent. For every donor, flow cytometry on a PBMC aliquot measured the percentage of naive CD45RAhigh/CD27high T cells. The CDR3 runs 14 residues from the cysteine to the phenylalanine. Of the read, only the CDR3 DNA is kept; its 42 bases are in frame from base 1. V drops 2 bases and J drops 4 bases, leaving 11 bases in between. CDR1 is given as MNHNY and CDR2 as SVGAGI, both from the germline V gene (reference sequence). Library creation used 5' RACE. Sequencing relied on an Illumina HiSeq 2500. A second PCR of about 6 to 12 cycles was run with a J-beta primer mix and a sample-barcoded 5' primer. Each TCR beta cDNA molecule received a unique molecular identifier from a template-switch 5' adaptor carrying 12 random nucleotides. At least 2.5 million CDR3-containing paired-end reads were obtained from each sample. First-strand cDNA was synthesized from all RNA with the Mint cDNA synthesis kit, primed by a TRBC-specific oligonucleotide. Following uracil-DNA glycosylase treatment, a first 18-cycle PCR with universal primers M1SS and BC2_uni_R was performed on all cDNA. In the source study's methods: Normalization of each sample was performed by random selection of 1 million high-quality reads, each carrying a distinct molecular identifier. Reads sharing molecular identifiers were discarded rather than binned into consensus sequences. CDR3 identification, clonotype clustering and error correction used MiTCR with a Q25 quality threshold and the strictest error-elimination algorithm. A nonparametric unseen species model with Euler transformation was used to estimate a lower bound on total TCR beta diversity. TCRdb applied fastp at Q25 and MiXCR to the public reads, then kept only in-frame beta chains. A single entry per CDR3 protein holds the most common genes and DNA from its merged rows. The V and J calls shown here were made by TCRdb, not taken from the authors' results. This sample is represented by 1.4 million to 1.5 million distinct CDR3 sequences; approximately 38% of them were singletons. Roughly 7.7% of the sample lies in the top ten.

Of note for this clonotype: What antigen it recognizes has not been identified. Nothing much larger sits one base from this clone, and base qualities are not available.

This chain joins TRBV6-6 to TRBJ1-1; TRBD1 is perhaps the D gene, given 5 matching bases. Sequences were obtained from blood. The clonotype originates from a woman in her late teens or twenties in good health. The CDR3 is CASSYEGLGTEAFF. The bases are TGTGCCAGCAGTTACGAGGGACTGGGCACTGAAGCTTTCTTT.